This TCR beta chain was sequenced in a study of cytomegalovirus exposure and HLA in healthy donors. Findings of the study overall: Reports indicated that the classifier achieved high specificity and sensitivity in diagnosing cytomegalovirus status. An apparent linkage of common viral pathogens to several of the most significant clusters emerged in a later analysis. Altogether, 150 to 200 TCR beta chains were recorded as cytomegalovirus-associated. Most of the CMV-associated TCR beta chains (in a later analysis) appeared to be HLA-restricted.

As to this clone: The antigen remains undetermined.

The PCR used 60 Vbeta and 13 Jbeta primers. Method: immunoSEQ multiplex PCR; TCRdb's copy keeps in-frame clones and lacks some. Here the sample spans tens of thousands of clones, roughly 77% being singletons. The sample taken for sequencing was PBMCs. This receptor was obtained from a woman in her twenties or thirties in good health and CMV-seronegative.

Written as DNA, the CDR3 is TGTGCCAGCAGTTTAGGGGGCCGAACAGGGATGAACACTGAAGCTTTCTTT. It yields the protein CASSLGGRTGMNTEAFF. The chain combines TRBV27 with TRBJ1-1, with D tentatively TRBD1 (6 bases). The CDR3 is made up of 17 amino acids. V shed 2 bases and J shed 0 bases, with 16 bases lying between them. Germline V gene sequence: CDR1 MNHEY, CDR2 SMNVEV (reference sequence).